Shown below are 14 T cell receptor beta chains from a single sample sequenced in a study of radiotherapy plus CTLA-4 blockade in lung cancer. Clones were sequenced by immunoSEQ multiplex PCR, and TCRdb holds only the in-frame ones, with some missing. The sample has over 60,000 clones, approximately 86% seen once. The sample was peripheral blood, taken from a patient treated with radiotherapy plus ipilimumab. All receptors derive from a human donor with non-small cell lung cancer who had stable disease on radiotherapy plus ipilimumab.

The rearrangement uses TRBV28 and TRBJ1-2; maybe TRBD1 (5 bases). The CDR3 runs to 13 residues. V was cut by 4 bases and J by 10 bases, with 16 bases left in between. Germline lookup yields CDR1 MDHEN and CDR2 SYDVKM. The chain's CDR3 is CASSWGAGLIYTF. CDR3 DNA: TGTGCCAGCAGTTGGGGCGCGGGGCTAATCTACACCTTC.

The table lists this clone with a few counts. The chain recombines TRBV5-1 with TRBJ2-1; 16 bases match TRBD2. J lost 6 bases, V lost 3 bases, and 9 bases had no gene match. The germline CDR1 and CDR2 sequences are SGHRS and YFSETQ. The CDR3 sequence is 18 residues long. The CDR3 nucleotides read TGCGCCAGCAGCTCGGGACTAGCGGGGGGGCGATCCGTCAATGAGCAGTTCTTC. This gives the protein CASSSGLAGGRSVNEQFF.

J is TRBJ2-2 and V is TRBV12-5, with 10 bases aligning to TRBD2. Trimming took 8 bases from V and 3 from J; bases not matched to a gene: 0. The V gene's germline CDR1 is LGHNT and CDR2 FRNRAP. The CDR3 extends over 13 amino acids. Here the CDR3 reads CASSGRDTGELFF. The DNA of the CDR3 is TGTGCTAGTAGCGGGAGGGACACCGGGGAGCTGTTTTTT.

This clone is a singleton in its sample. The rearrangement links TRBV14 to TRBJ2-5, with unresolved D. V was shortened by 4 bases and J by 5 bases, with 20 bases between the two germline ends. The germline CDR1 and CDR2 sequences are SGHDN and FVKESK. The CDR3 runs 16 residues. The CDR3 DNA reads TGTGCCAGCAGCCGACAATTGTTGAACGCTGGGGAGACCCAGTACTTC. Its translation: CASSRQLLNAGETQYF.

V usage is TRBV29-1 and J usage is TRBJ1-2, with a tentative D call TRBD1 (5 bases). The germline gives CDR1 SQVTM, CDR2 ANQGSEA. With 2 bases removed from V and 5 bases from J, the gap between germline ends came to 9 bases. The CDR3 length is 12 residues. The CDR3 is CSVERGLYGYTF. The CDR3 region has the DNA TGCAGCGTTGAACGGGGCCTGTATGGCTACACCTTC.

The CDR3 region has the DNA TGTGCCAGCCGCAGATTATTCTCTGGGGCCAACGTCCTGACTTTC. This codes for CASRRLFSGANVLTF. The chain is built from TRBV27 and TRBJ2-6; D ambiguous. The CDR3 runs 15 residues. Germline CDR1 is MNHEY and CDR2 is SMNVEV (reference sequence). Trimming pared 8 bases from V and 0 bases from J, leaving 11 bases between.

The rearrangement joins TRBV5-6 to TRBJ1-5; a possible D gene is TRBD1 (6 bases). Germline V gene sequence: CDR1 SGHDT, CDR2 YYEEEE. Trimming left V 4 bases short and J 3 bases short, with 17 bases between. The CDR3 runs to 16 residues. CDR3 in amino acids: CASSTRTAFINQPQHF. The DNA of the CDR3 is TGTGCCAGCAGCACTCGGACAGCATTCATCAATCAGCCCCAGCATTTT.

The V gene is TRBV13, the J gene TRBJ2-5; 7 nucleotides agree with TRBD2. The ends lost 7 bases at V and 1 base at J; junction bases unmatched: 9. The CDR3 sequence is 15 residues long. Germline lookup yields CDR1 PRHDT and CDR2 FYEKMQ (reference sequence). This CDR3 is CASTMGGVGQETQYF. The CDR3 DNA follows: TGTGCCAGCACTATGGGGGGGGTCGGCCAAGAGACCCAGTACTTC.

The chain carries TRBV6-1 and TRBJ1-1; 12 positions match TRBD1. V was clipped by 6 bases and J by 4 bases; unmatched bases: 12. Germline V gene lookup returns CDR1 MNHNS and CDR2 SASEGT. This CDR3 region has 17 residues. CDR3 region: CASRERGTGGFVTEAFF. CDR3 bases: TGTGCCAGCAGGGAACGAGGGACAGGGGGCTTTGTCACTGAAGCTTTCTTT.

The chain is built from TRBV28 and TRBJ2-5; TRBD2 aligns across 9 bases. This CDR3 is 14 amino acids long. J lost 6 bases, V lost 7 bases, and 9 bases had no gene match. Germline lookup yields CDR1 MDHEN and CDR2 SYDVKM. In DNA form, the CDR3 reads TGTGCCAGCAACTTAGCGGGAGTCGAAAAGACCCAGTACTTC. Its translation is CASNLAGVEKTQYF.

The DNA of the CDR3 is TGTGCAAGTCGCTTACGGGACAGGTCCTACTACGAGCAGTACTTC. As protein: CASRLRDRSYYEQYF. This chain connects TRBV12-2 to TRBJ2-7; the table's D call TRBD1 went unverified against the DNA. TRBV12-2 is an annotated pseudogene. The CDR3 is 15 residues long.

The genes are TRBV27 and TRBJ1-5; 9 positions agree with TRBD1. Germline loops: CDR1 MNHEY, CDR2 SMNVEV (reference sequence). With 6 bases clipped from V and 1 base from J, the junction kept 4 bases outside the gene matches. The length of the CDR3 is 15 residues. The CDR3 loop reads CASSYRGRSNQPQHF. The CDR3 DNA reads as TGTGCCAGCAGCTACAGGGGGCGAAGCAATCAGCCCCAGCATTTT.

The sample holds one count of this clone. V usage is TRBV28 and J usage is TRBJ1-4; possibly TRBD1 for D (6 bases). In germline, CDR1 is MDHEN, CDR2 SYDVKM. This CDR3 has 15 amino acids. V lost 1 base, J lost 8 bases, and 14 bases lay in between. CDR3 DNA: TGTGCCAGCAGTTTATCTAACAGGGTACGGGAAAAACTGTTTTTT. As protein: CASSLSNRVREKLFF.

The chain employs TRBV7-9 and TRBJ2-5; TRBD1 aligns across 10 bases. The J segment lost 2 bases and the V segment lost 5 bases, leaving 8 bases of the junction unmatched. The V gene's germline CDR1 is SEHNR and CDR2 FQNEAQ (reference sequence). The length of the CDR3 is 16 residues. The CDR3 DNA reads TGTGCCAGCAGCGAATCCGACAGGGGGCCACAAGAGACCCAGTACTTC. It specifies CASSESDRGPQETQYF.